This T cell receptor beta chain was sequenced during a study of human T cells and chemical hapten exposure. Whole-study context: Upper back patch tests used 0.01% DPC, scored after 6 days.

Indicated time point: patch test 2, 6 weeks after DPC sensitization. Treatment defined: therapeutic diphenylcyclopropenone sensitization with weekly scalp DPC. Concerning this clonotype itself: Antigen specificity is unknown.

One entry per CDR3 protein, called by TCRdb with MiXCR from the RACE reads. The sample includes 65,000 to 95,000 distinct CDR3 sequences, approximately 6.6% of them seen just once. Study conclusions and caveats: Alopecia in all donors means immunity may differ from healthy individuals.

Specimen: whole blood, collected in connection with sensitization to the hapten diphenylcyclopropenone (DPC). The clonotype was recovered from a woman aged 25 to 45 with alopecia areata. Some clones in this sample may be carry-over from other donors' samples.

Written as DNA, the CDR3 is TGTGCCAGCAGCTTAACACCCTCCTCACAGGGGGCGAGGGGTGGCTACACCTTC. This gives the protein CASSLTPSSQGARGGYTF. This chain joins TRBV11-2 and TRBJ1-2; TRBD1 agrees at 9 bases. The J segment lost 7 bases and the V segment lost 2 bases, leaving 17 bases of the junction unmatched. Germline V gives CDR1 SGHAT, CDR2 FQNNGV. The CDR3 sequence is 18 residues long.